This T cell receptor beta chain is drawn from a study of OX40 agonist ivuxolimab in advanced cancers. Assay: immunoSEQ multiplex PCR; the TCRdb copy retains only in-frame clones and omits some. This sample yields more than 60,000 clones, of which 94% are seen a single time; roughly a fifth belongs to the top ten. A note on this clone: Its antigen is currently unknown.

Points from the study as a whole: Among the least clonally expanded were partial responders at 0.1-3.0 mg/kg.

CDR3 length: 17 residues. V was clipped by 0 bases and J by 4 bases, with 16 bases between them. The germline CDR1 and CDR2 sequences are SGHDN and FVKESK. The chain joins TRBV14 to TRBJ1-5; D call uncertain. This receptor was identified in an adult with an advanced solid tumor such as melanoma, head and neck, liver or kidney cancer. The sequenced sample was CD4+ or CD8+ T cells sorted from blood, obtained in a trial of the OX40 agonist ivuxolimab. CDR3 sequence (DNA): TGTGCCAGCAGCCAAGAGAGGCCCCTGTGGGGTAATCAGCCCCAGCATTTT. Translating gives CASSQERPLWGNQPQHF.